This T cell receptor (beta chain) derives from a study of blood T cell repertoires in COVID-19. Germline V lookup: CDR1 KGHSH, CDR2 LQKENI. V lost 1 base and J lost 0, with 20 bases in between. The CDR3 length is 19 residues. Per the original methods: Amplification of reference gene primers was used by the study to estimate nucleated cell counts. The assay was immunoSEQ multiplex PCR, and TCRdb's table has in-frame clones only and misses some. Clonal size and the V and J genes are those of that table, whereas D and trimming came from the DNA. The sample holds about 200,000 clones, nearly 90% seen once.

This TCR was sampled from a man aged 60 to 75 with active or convalescent COVID-19. The V and J genes are TRBV18 and TRBJ2-3; maybe TRBD2 (5 bases). The specimen was peripheral blood. CDR3 DNA sequence: TGTGCCAGCTCACCACTTAGCATCGGTGGGAGTTCTAGCACAGATACGCAGTATTTT. This translates into CASSPLSIGGSSSTDTQYF.